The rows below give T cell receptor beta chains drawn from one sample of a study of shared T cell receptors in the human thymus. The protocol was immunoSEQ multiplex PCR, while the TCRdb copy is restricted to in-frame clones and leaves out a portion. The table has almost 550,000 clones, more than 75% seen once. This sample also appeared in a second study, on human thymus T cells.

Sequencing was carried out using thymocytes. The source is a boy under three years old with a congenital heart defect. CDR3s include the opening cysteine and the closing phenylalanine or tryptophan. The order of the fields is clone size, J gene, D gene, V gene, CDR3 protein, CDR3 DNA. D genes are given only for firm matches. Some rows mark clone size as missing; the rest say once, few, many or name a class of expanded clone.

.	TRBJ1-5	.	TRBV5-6	CASSSQKQGGQPQHF	TGTGCCAGCAGCTCCCAGAAACAGGGTGGCCAGCCCCAGCATTTT
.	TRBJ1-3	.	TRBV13	CASSFHRVRSGNTIYF	TGTGCCAGCAGCTTTCACAGGGTTCGCTCTGGAAACACCATATATTTT
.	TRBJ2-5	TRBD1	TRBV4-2	CASSQGDREETQYF	TGTGCCAGCAGCCAAGGGGACAGGGAGGAGACCCAGTACTTC
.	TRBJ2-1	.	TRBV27	CASSLRSVRSYNEQFF	TGTGCCAGCAGTTTACGTAGCGTCCGCTCCTACAATGAGCAGTTCTTC
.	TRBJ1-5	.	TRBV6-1	CASSEGRRAGNQPQHF	TGTGCCAGCAGTGAGGGGCGCCGGGCCGGCAATCAGCCCCAGCATTTT
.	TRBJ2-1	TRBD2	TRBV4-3	CASSQDWREAYNEQFF	TGCGCCAGCAGCCAAGACTGGCGGGAGGCCTACAATGAGCAGTTCTTC
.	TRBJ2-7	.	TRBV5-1	CASSLGGPIGEQYF	TGCGCCAGCAGCCTGGGAGGTCCCATCGGCGAGCAGTACTTC
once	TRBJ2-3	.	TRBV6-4	CASSDGQGLLTDTQYF	TGTGCCAGCAGTGACGGGCAGGGTCTCCTGACAGATACGCAGTATTTT
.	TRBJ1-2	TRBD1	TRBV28	CASSSKKLDRGRSGYTF	TGTGCCAGCAGTTCTAAGAAGCTCGACAGGGGGCGGAGTGGCTACACCTTC
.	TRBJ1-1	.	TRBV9	CASRSGSGTEAFF	TGTGCCAGCAGGTCAGGCTCGGGGACTGAAGCTTTCTTT
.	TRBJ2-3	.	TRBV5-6	CASSSTRRVTDTQYF	TGTGCCAGCAGCTCCACGCGGAGGGTAACAGATACGCAGTATTTT
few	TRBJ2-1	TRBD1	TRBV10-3	CAIRRTGGSYNEQFF	TGTGCCATCAGGAGGACAGGGGGCTCCTACAATGAGCAGTTCTTC
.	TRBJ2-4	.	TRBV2	CASSESRLILAKNIQYF	TGTGCCAGCAGTGAATCAAGACTTATCTTAGCCAAAAACATTCAGTACTTC
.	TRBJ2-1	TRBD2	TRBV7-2	CASSLDPRERNYNEQFF	TGTGCCAGCAGCTTAGACCCGCGGGAGCGGAACTACAATGAGCAGTTCTTC
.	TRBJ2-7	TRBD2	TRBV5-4	CASSFGTSGIREQYF	TGTGCCAGCAGCTTCGGGACTAGCGGGATTCGCGAGCAGTACTTC
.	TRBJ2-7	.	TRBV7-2	CASRKDSDGWYEQYF	TGTGCCAGCAGGAAAGACTCTGATGGGTGGTACGAGCAGTACTTC
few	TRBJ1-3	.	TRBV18	CASLNTGGNTIYF	TGTGCCAGCCTAAACACGGGAGGAAACACCATATATTTT
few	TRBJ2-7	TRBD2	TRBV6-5	CASSLGLAVSYEQYF	TGTGCCAGCAGCCTGGGACTAGCGGTCTCCTACGAGCAGTACTTC
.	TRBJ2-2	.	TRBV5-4	CASSLGSSRNTGELFF	TGTGCCAGCAGCTTGGGGTCTAGTCGTAACACCGGGGAGCTGTTTTTT
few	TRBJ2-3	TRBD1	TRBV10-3	CAISPGTGTADTQYF	TGTGCCATCAGTCCCGGGACAGGGACCGCAGATACGCAGTATTTT
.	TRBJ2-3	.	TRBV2	CATTLGLATSTDTQYF	TGTGCCACCACCCTAGGGCTAGCGACTAGCACAGATACGCAGTATTTT
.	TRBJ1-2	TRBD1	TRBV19	CASSSQQGRDGYTF	TGTGCCAGTAGTAGCCAACAGGGGAGAGATGGCTACACCTTC
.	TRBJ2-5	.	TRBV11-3	CASSIQGGETQYF	TGTGCCAGCAGCATACAGGGTGGGGAGACCCAGTACTTC
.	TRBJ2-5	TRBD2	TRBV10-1	CASSESLAGGPGQETQYF	TGCGCCAGCAGTGAGTCACTAGCGGGAGGGCCCGGCCAAGAGACCCAGTACTTC